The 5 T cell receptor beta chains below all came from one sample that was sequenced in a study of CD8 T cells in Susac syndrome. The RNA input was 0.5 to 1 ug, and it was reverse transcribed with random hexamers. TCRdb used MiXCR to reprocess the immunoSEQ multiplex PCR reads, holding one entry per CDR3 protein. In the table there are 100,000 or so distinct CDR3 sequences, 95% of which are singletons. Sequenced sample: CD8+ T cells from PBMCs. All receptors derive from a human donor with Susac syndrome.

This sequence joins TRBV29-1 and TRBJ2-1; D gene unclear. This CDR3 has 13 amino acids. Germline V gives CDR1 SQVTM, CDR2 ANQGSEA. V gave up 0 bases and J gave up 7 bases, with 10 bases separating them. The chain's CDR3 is CSVEDLLVNEQFF. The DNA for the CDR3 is TGCAGCGTTGAAGATCTTCTAGTAAATGAGCAGTTCTTC.

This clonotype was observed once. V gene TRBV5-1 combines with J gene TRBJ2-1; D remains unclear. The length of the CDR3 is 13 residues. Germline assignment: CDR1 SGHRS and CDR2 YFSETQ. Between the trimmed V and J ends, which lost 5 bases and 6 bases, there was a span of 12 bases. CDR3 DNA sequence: TGCGCCAGCAGATTGAGTGCCGCCAATGAGCAGTTCTTC. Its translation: CASRLSAANEQFF.

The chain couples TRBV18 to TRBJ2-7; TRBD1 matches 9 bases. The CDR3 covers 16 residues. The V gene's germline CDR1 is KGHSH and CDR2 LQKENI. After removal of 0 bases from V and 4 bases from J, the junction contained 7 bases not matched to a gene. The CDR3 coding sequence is TGTGCCAGCTCACCACCGTCACAGGGGGCGCGGTACGAGCAGTACTTC. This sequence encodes CASSPPSQGARYEQYF.

The CDR3 protein is CASTGGGPTEAFF. The CDR3 bases are TGTGCCAGCACCGGGGGGGGACCCACTGAAGCTTTCTTT. The rearrangement links TRBV6-6 to TRBJ1-1, with D perhaps TRBD1 (5 bases). CDR1 is MNHNY and CDR2 is SVGAGI in the germline V gene (reference sequence). The CDR3 consists of 13 residues. Trimming stripped 7 bases from V and 4 bases from J, with 13 bases between.

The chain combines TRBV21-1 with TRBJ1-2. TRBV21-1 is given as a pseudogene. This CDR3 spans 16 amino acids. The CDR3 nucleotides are TGTGCCAGCAGCAGGGAGAACGTAACGCCTAACTATGGCTACACCTTC. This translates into CASSRENVTPNYGYTF.